These T cell receptor beta chains were read from a single sample in a study of shared clonotypes between healthy human individuals. Using immunoSEQ multiplex PCR, the repertoire was profiled, and TCRdb retains in-frame clones only, with some absent. The sample consists of hundreds of thousands of clones, approximately 96% of them appearing once. The specimen sequenced was naive CD8+ T cells sorted from blood. The source is a woman under 40 in good health. Both conserved end residues are part of each CDR3. D genes are given only for firm matches. The size field is filled for only some rows; it gives once, few, many or a size class.

J,D,size,length,V,DNA,CDR3
TRBJ2-7,.,.,13,TRBV2,TGTGCCAGCAGTGAAACGTTAGTCGGAGAGCAGTACTTC,CASSETLVGEQYF
TRBJ2-5,TRBD1,.,18,TRBV6-4,TGTGCCAGCAGTCCGAGGGCGGTTGGGACAGGGTTACGAGAGACCCAGTACTTC,CASSPRAVGTGLRETQYF
TRBJ2-3,TRBD2,.,17,TRBV27,TGTGCCAGCTACCAAGAGGGACTAGCGGGAGAACCAGATACGCAGTATTTT,CASYQEGLAGEPDTQYF
TRBJ2-3,.,.,16,TRBV6-5,TGTGCCAGCAGTTATACAGGTGTTACCCACACAGATACGCAGTATTTT,CASSYTGVTHTDTQYF
TRBJ1-6,.,.,12,TRBV4-2,TGTGCCAGCAGCCAAGACTCCTCACCCCTCCACTTT,CASSQDSSPLHF
TRBJ2-5,.,.,16,TRBV4-1,TGCGCCAGCAGCCAAGATCCAAGCGGAGGGTTTGAGACCCAGTACTTC,CASSQDPSGGFETQYF
TRBJ2-2,.,.,16,TRBV11-2,TGTGCCAGCAGCTCCCCCCGGGGGCGCGGCACCGGGGAGCTGTTTTTT,CASSSPRGRGTGELFF
TRBJ2-7,.,.,15,TRBV4-1,TGCGCCAGCAGCCCCTCCGGTGCAGGGGTCTACGAGCAGTACTTC,CASSPSGAGVYEQYF
TRBJ2-7,.,.,13,TRBV2,TGTGCCAGCAGGATGTTGAGCTCCTACGAGCAGTACTTC,CASRMLSSYEQYF
TRBJ2-7,.,once,13,TRBV6-1,TGTGCCAGCACACCTAGCGATTCCTACGAGCAGTACTTC,CASTPSDSYEQYF
TRBJ1-5,TRBD1,.,15,TRBV7-9,TGTGCCAGCAGCTTAGGGGGCAGGGGGGATCAGCCCCAGCATTTT,CASSLGGRGDQPQHF
TRBJ1-5,.,.,15,TRBV28,.,CASSFLAVSNQPQHF
TRBJ2-7,.,.,13,TRBV6-1,TGTGCCAGCAGAGTGACTGACTCCTACGAGCAGTACTTC,CASRVTDSYEQYF
TRBJ2-1,.,.,15,TRBV10-3,TGTGCCATCAGTGAAGGTAGCGCCTACTACAATGAGCAGTTCTTC,CAISEGSAYYNEQFF